These 26 T cell receptor beta chains were all obtained from the same sample, sequenced in a study of molecular identifiers for immune sequencing clone quantification. MiXCR was run by TCRdb on the PCR reads, yielding one entry per CDR3 protein. Found here are some 91,000 distinct CDR3 sequences, roughly a quarter of them singletons; the top ten hold roughly 1%. The specimen was naive CD8+ T cells from blood, with Jurkat cell RNA spiked in. The subset denotes: FACS-sorted CD8+CD4-CCR7+CD45RA+ naive T cells. Source of these receptors: a human donor in good health. Some libraries in this study had Jurkat cell RNA spiked in.

In its sample, this clonotype was seen many times. V and J are TRBV6-2 or TRBV6-3 and TRBJ1-1; D unclear. Germline-derived CDR1 and CDR2 are MNHEY and SVGEGT. The CDR3 extends over 14 amino acids. The V end was cut by 7 bases, the J end by 0 bases, with 12 bases between. The CDR3 region has the DNA TGTGCCAGCACCCTGACACTTATGAACACTGAAGCTTTCTTT. Translating gives CASTLTLMNTEAFF.

As concerns this clonotype: The CDR3 carries no conserved terminal phenylalanine or tryptophan, so it likely arises from a read error. This sequence joins TRBV15 and TRBJ1-1; TRBD1 might be the D (6 bases). The germline gives CDR1 LNHNV, CDR2 YYDKDF (reference sequence). This CDR3 is 15 amino acids long. Trimming left V 1 base short and J 1 base short, with 10 bases between. The CDR3 DNA follows: TGTGCCACCAGCAGAGTAGAGACAGGGAACACTGAAGCTTTCCTT. Translation: CATSRVETGNTEAFL.

There are many counts of this clonotype. The rearrangement joins TRBV7-6 to TRBJ2-3; D not resolved. The CDR3 sequence is 13 residues long. Germline assignment: CDR1 SGHVS and CDR2 FNYEAQ. The V end lost 1 base, the J end lost 6 bases, and 8 bases lay between the germline ends. CDR3 in DNA: TGTGCCAGCAGCTTAGAGGTGGGGGATACGCAGTATTTT. Protein sequence: CASSLEVGDTQYF.

Many counts were recorded for this clonotype. The chain links TRBV6-5 to TRBJ1-1, with D maybe TRBD1 (6 bases). The CDR3 is 17 residues long. V dropped 4 bases and J dropped 1 base, with 19 bases sitting between them. Germline V gene sequence: CDR1 MNHEY, CDR2 SVGAGI. CDR3 sequence (DNA): TGTGCCAGCAGTTCGGGTCCTTTGGACAGTACGAACACTGAAGCTTTCTTT. Translated, it gives CASSSGPLDSTNTEAFF.

The chain joins TRBV5-3 to TRBJ2-3; 9 nucleotides align to TRBD1. TRBV5-3 counts as an open reading frame of uncertain function. After removal of 8 bases from V and 4 bases from J, the junction contained 14 bases not matched to a gene. The CDR3 is 16 amino acids. CDR3 sequence (DNA): TGTGCCAGCAGCATGTCGGGACAGGGCTTGGCAGATACGCAGTATTTT. Translated: CASSMSGQGLADTQYF.

A word on this clonotype: Given a much more abundant clone one base away, this may be a read error. The chain joins TRBV20-1 to TRBJ1-1; no definite D call. The V and J ends lost 2 bases and 3 bases respectively, with 7 bases between them. This CDR3 region has 12 residues. Germline-derived CDR1 and CDR2 are DFQATT and SNEGSKA (reference sequence). This CDR3 is CSARKFHTEAFF. The CDR3 DNA reads TGCAGTGCTAGAAAATTCCACACTGAAGCTTTCTTT.

This clonotype was observed many times. V gene TRBV5-1 combines with J gene TRBJ1-1; D remains unclear. The germline CDR1 and CDR2 sequences are SGHRS and YFSETQ. The V and J ends lost 2 bases and 0 bases respectively, with 5 bases between them. The CDR3 sequence is 13 residues long. The CDR3 sequence is CASSFSLNTEAFF. The CDR3 DNA sequence: TGCGCCAGCAGCTTTAGCCTGAACACTGAAGCTTTCTTT.

This clonotype appeared a few times. The CDR3 DNA sequence: TGCGCCAGCAGCGCTATCCACAGGGATCAAGAGACCCAGTACTTC. This translates into CASSAIHRDQETQYF. V and J are TRBV4-3 and TRBJ2-5; the D gene is possibly TRBD1 (6 bases). The CDR3 is 15 amino acids. Trimming took 5 bases from V and 2 from J, leaving 15 bases between them. Germline V gene lookup returns CDR1 LGHNA and CDR2 YSLEER.

Concerning this clonotype itself: Given a much more abundant clone one base away, this may be a read error. The genes are TRBV15 and TRBJ2-7; 8 bases match TRBD1. This CDR3 has 15 residues. Germline assignment: CDR1 LNHNV and CDR2 YYDKDF (reference sequence). The CDR3 loop reads CATSRDRTGLYEQHF. Written as DNA, the CDR3 is TGTGCCACCAGCAGAGACAGGACAGGGCTGTACGAGCAGCACTTC.

At least ten counts were recorded for this clonotype. V is TRBV9 and J is TRBJ2-3, with 7 positions matching TRBD1. Germline-derived CDR1 and CDR2 are SGDLS and YYNGEE. The ends lost 4 bases at V and 2 bases at J; junction bases unmatched: 1. The CDR3 is 13 amino acids. CDR3: CASSQGVTDTQYF. For the CDR3, the DNA is TGTGCCAGCAGCCAGGGGGTCACAGATACGCAGTATTTT.

This clonotype was seen a few times. This may stem from a read error, because a much larger clone lies one nucleotide away. V usage is TRBV11-2 and J usage is TRBJ2-3; D unresolved. From germline, CDR1 is SGHAT and CDR2 FQNNGV. The CDR3 sequence is 14 residues long. V dropped 4 bases and J dropped 6 bases, with 14 bases sitting between them. CDR3 sequence (DNA): TGTGCCAGCAGCTCGGACCCCGTTCCGGATACGCAGTATTTT. Translating gives CASSSDPVPDTQYF.

The J gene is TRBJ2-3, the V gene TRBV4-3; TRBD1 agrees at 8 bases. CDR1 and CDR2 (germline): LGHNA, YSLEER. The CDR3 contains 19 residues. With 0 bases clipped from V and 0 bases from J, the junction kept 11 bases outside the gene matches. The chain's CDR3 is CASSQDVVQGGHSTDTQYF. In DNA, the CDR3 is TGCGCCAGCAGCCAAGATGTGGTACAGGGGGGACATAGCACAGATACGCAGTATTTT.

The chain employs TRBV12-3 or TRBV12-4 and TRBJ2-7, with 10 bases lining up with TRBD1. The CDR3 length is 15 residues. Trimming cost V 5 bases and J 7 bases; bases outside gene matches: 11. CDR3 coding DNA: TGTGCCAGCAGTGCGCTTGGGACAGGGGTTTCGGAGCAGTACTTC. This codes for CASSALGTGVSEQYF.

This clonotype appeared a few times. This chain joins TRBV7-9 and TRBJ1-5; D is perhaps TRBD1 (5 bases). V dropped 2 bases and J dropped 7 bases, with 12 bases sitting between them. This CDR3 comprises 14 residues. Looked up from germline, CDR1 is SEHNR and CDR2 is FQNEAQ (reference sequence). The CDR3 DNA is TGTGCCAGCAGCTTAAGCCAGGAGGGGCAGCCCCAGCATTTT. This sequence encodes CASSLSQEGQPQHF.

The rearrangement uses TRBV18 and TRBJ2-7; D possibly corresponds to TRBD1 (6 bases). The CDR3 contains 17 residues. Trimming took 5 bases from V and 1 from J, leaving 21 bases between them. Germline assignment: CDR1 KGHSH and CDR2 LQKENI. CDR3 sequence: CASSSSGPRGGSYEQYF. The CDR3 region has the DNA TGTGCCAGCTCAAGTTCTGGACCCCGAGGGGGATCCTACGAGCAGTACTTC. Together with reference TRBV18 and TRBJ2-7, the CDR3 gives the full variable domain: NAGVMQNPRHLVRRRGQEARLRCSPMKGHSHVYWYRQLPEEGLKFMVYLQKENIIDESGMPKERFSAEFPKEGPSILRIQQVVRGDSAAYFCASSSSGPRGGSYEQYFGPGTRLTVT.

This clonotype was observed at least ten times. The CDR3 loop reads CASSSDGVAEAFF. The CDR3 region has the DNA TGTGCCAGCAGCTCGGACGGGGTGGCTGAAGCTTTCTTT. The chain joins TRBV11-2 to TRBJ1-1, with unresolved D. Looked up from germline, CDR1 is SGHAT and CDR2 is FQNNGV. The CDR3 sequence is 13 residues long. V was trimmed by 4 bases and J by 6 bases, leaving 12 bases between them.

Comment on this clonotype: With a much larger clone just one base away, this may be a read error. The CDR3 protein is CASSQGTGGVNTEAFF. CDR3 bases: TGCGCCAGCAGCCAAGGAACAGGGGGGGTGAACACTGAAGCTTTCTTT. This chain links TRBV4-1 with TRBJ1-1; 8 bases line up with TRBD1. The V gene's germline CDR1 is MGHRA and CDR2 YSYEKL. The CDR3 extends over 16 amino acids. With V trimmed by 1 base and J by 0 bases, 4 bases remained unmatched.

This clonotype turned up a few times. The chain employs TRBV29-1 and TRBJ2-1; maybe TRBD2 (5 bases). The ends were cut back, 2 bases at V and 0 bases at J, with 11 bases in the middle. The CDR3 consists of 15 residues. CDR1 is SQVTM, CDR2 ANQGSEA, per germline. CDR3 in DNA: TGCAGCGTTGAACCGGGGTTTTACTCCTACAATGAGCAGTTCTTC. Protein sequence: CSVEPGFYSYNEQFF.

This clonotype was observed at least ten times. The V gene is TRBV11-2, the J gene TRBJ1-1; possible D gene TRBD1, 5 bases. The germline CDR1 and CDR2 sequences are SGHAT and FQNNGV. This CDR3 spans 13 amino acids. The ends were cut back, 1 base at V and 6 bases at J, with 9 bases in the middle. The CDR3 loop reads CASSLVRDPEAFF. The CDR3 coding sequence is TGTGCCAGCAGCTTAGTAAGGGACCCTGAAGCTTTCTTT.

The genes are TRBV3-1 and TRBJ2-7; weak D call: TRBD1 (6 bases). The V end lost 1 base, the J end lost 2 bases, and 12 bases lay between the germline ends. The CDR3 totals 15 residues. CDR1 is LGHDT and CDR2 is YNNKEL in the germline V gene (reference sequence). Here the CDR3 DNA reads TGTGCCAGCAGCCAAGCGGTTGGGGGCCCCTACGAGCAGTACTTC. The encoded protein is CASSQAVGGPYEQYF.

Only a few counts were recorded for this clonotype. The chain is built from TRBV13 and TRBJ2-3, with 12 bases aligning to TRBD1. The V and J ends lost 5 bases and 6 bases, in that order; junction bases with no gene match: 12. The germline V gene encodes CDR1 PRHDT and CDR2 FYEKMQ (reference sequence). CDR3 length: 17 amino acids. Written as DNA, the CDR3 is TGTGCCAGCAGCCCGGGGAAGGGACAGGGGGCTTATGATACGCAGTATTTT. Its protein is CASSPGKGQGAYDTQYF.

This clonotype was counted many times. The chain is built from TRBV29-1 and TRBJ1-1; maybe TRBD1 (5 bases). Germline V gene data show CDR1 as SQVTM and CDR2 as ANQGSEA. The length of the CDR3 is 12 residues. The V end was cut by 6 bases, the J end by 1 base, with 9 bases between. CDR3 sequence: CSVYGTNTEAFF. The CDR3 coding sequence is TGCAGCGTCTACGGGACGAACACTGAAGCTTTCTTT.

The chain uses TRBV4-3 and TRBJ2-7, with 8 positions matching TRBD1. Per germline, CDR1 LGHNA and CDR2 YSLEER. Trimming removed 11 bases from V and 7 bases from J; junction bases left unmatched: 19. The CDR3 extends over 15 amino acids. The CDR3 reads CARRQDLRGPWEQYF. The CDR3, as DNA: TGCGCCCGCCGCCAAGATCTCAGGGGGCCGTGGGAGCAGTACTTC.

In its sample, this clonotype was seen many times. The V gene is TRBV12-3 or TRBV12-4, the J gene TRBJ1-1; 7 bases are shared with TRBD1. J gave up 6 bases and V 6 bases, and 10 bases lay outside the gene matches. The CDR3 extends over 14 amino acids. The CDR3 loop reads CASRPTGTVSEAFF. In nucleotides, the CDR3 is TGTGCCAGCAGACCGACAGGGACGGTCTCTGAAGCTTTCTTT.

There are many counts of this clonotype. The J gene is TRBJ2-3, the V gene TRBV12-3 or TRBV12-4; D perhaps matches TRBD1 (7 bases). The V and J ends lost 2 bases and 2 bases respectively, with 14 bases between them. The CDR3 is 16 amino acids. The CDR3 region is CASSLLEGAFTDTQYF. CDR3 DNA: TGTGCCAGCAGTTTACTGGAGGGGGCCTTCACAGATACGCAGTATTTT.

On this clonotype itself: Just one base apart from a much larger clone, this may be a read error. The rearrangement uses TRBV28 and TRBJ1-5; D unresolved. The CDR3 is 14 amino acids. Germline CDR1 and CDR2: MDHEN and SYDVKM. CDR3 sequence (DNA): TGTGCCGGCAGTCCCGAACGCTTGGGTCAGCCCCAGCATTTT. Translated: CAGSPERLGQPQHF.